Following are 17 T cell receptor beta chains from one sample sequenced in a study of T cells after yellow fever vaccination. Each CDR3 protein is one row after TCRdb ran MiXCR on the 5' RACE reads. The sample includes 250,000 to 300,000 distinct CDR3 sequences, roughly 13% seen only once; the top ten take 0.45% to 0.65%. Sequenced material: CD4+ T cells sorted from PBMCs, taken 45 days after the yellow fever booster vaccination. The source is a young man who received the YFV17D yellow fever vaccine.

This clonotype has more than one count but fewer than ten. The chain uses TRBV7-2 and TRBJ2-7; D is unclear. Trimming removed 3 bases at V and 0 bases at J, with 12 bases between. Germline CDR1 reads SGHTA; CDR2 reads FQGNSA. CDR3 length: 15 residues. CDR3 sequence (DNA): TGTGCCAGCAGCTTTGACCCTCTGAGCTCCTACGAGCAGTACTTC. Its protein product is CASSFDPLSSYEQYF.

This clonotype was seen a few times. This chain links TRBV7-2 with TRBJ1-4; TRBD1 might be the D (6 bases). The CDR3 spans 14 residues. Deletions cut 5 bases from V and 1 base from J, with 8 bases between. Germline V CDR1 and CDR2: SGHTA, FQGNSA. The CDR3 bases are TGTGCCAGCAGCCGAGGGGGAACTAATGAAAAACTGTTTTTT. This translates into CASSRGGTNEKLFF.

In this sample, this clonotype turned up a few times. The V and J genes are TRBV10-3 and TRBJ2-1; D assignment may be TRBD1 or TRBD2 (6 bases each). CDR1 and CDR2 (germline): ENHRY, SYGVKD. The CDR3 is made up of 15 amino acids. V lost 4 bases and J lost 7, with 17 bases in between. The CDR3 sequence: CAISALEGGENEQFF. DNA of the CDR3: TGTGCCATCAGTGCTCTTGAGGGGGGTGAAAATGAGCAGTTCTTC.

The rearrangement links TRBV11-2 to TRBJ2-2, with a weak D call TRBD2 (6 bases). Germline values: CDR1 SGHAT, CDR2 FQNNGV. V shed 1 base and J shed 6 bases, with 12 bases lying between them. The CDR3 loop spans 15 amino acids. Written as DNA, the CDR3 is TGTGCCAGCAGCTTAGGTCCGGGAGTGGCCGGGGAGCTGTTTTTT. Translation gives CASSLGPGVAGELFF.

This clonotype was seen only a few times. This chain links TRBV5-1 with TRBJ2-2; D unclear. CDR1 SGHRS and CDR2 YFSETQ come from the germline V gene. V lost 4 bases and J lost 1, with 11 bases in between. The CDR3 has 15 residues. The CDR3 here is CASSLQWGNTGELFF. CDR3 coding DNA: TGCGCCAGCAGCCTTCAGTGGGGGAACACCGGGGAGCTGTTTTTT.

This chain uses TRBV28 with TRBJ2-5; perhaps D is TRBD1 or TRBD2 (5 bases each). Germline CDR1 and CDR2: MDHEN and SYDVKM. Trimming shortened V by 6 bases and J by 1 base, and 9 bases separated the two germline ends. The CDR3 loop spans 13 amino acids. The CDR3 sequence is CASSEGIQETQYF. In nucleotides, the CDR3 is TGTGCCAGCAGCGAGGGGATCCAAGAGACCCAGTACTTC.

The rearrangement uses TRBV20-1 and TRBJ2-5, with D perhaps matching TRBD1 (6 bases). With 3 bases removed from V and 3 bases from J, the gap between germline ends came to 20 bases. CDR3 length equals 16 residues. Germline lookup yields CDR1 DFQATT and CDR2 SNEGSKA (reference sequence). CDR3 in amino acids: CSARALGAGSKETQYF. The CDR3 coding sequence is TGCAGTGCTAGGGCGTTGGGGGCAGGGAGTAAAGAGACCCAGTACTTC.

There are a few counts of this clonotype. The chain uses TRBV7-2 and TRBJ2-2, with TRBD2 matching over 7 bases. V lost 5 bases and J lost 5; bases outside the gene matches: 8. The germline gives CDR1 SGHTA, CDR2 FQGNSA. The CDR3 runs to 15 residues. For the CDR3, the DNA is TGTGCCAGCAGCGCACCGGGACTACGGACCGGGGAGCTGTTTTTT. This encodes CASSAPGLRTGELFF.

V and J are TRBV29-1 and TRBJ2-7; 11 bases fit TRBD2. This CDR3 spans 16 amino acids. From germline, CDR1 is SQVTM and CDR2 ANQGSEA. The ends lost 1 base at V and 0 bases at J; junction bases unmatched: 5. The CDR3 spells CSVEGLAGQSSYEQYF. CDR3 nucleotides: TGCAGCGTTGAAGGACTAGCGGGACAGAGCTCCTACGAGCAGTACTTC.

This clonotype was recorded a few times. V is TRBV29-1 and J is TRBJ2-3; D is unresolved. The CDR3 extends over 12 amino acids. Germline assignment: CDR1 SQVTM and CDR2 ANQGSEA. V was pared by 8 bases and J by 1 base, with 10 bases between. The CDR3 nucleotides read TGCAGCATCTTACCTGGCACAGATACGCAGTATTTT. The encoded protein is CSILPGTDTQYF.

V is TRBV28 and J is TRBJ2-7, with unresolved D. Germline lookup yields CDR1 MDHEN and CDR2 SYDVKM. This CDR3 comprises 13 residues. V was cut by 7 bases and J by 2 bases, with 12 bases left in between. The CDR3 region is CASTPVAPYEQYF. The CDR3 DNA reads TGTGCCAGCACACCAGTCGCACCCTACGAGCAGTACTTC.

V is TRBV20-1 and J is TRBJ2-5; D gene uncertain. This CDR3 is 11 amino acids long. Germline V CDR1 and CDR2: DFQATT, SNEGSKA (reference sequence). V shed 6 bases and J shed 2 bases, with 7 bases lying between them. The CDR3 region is CSADLQETQYF. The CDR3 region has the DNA TGCAGTGCAGACTTACAAGAGACCCAGTACTTC.

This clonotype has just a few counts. The CDR3 is CSVERQNEQYF. CDR3 in DNA: TGCAGCGTTGAACGACAGAACGAGCAGTACTTC. This chain uses TRBV29-1 with TRBJ2-7; D perhaps matches TRBD1 (5 bases). In germline, CDR1 is SQVTM, CDR2 ANQGSEA. The CDR3 covers 11 residues. The V end was cut by 2 bases, the J end by 5 bases, with 7 bases between.

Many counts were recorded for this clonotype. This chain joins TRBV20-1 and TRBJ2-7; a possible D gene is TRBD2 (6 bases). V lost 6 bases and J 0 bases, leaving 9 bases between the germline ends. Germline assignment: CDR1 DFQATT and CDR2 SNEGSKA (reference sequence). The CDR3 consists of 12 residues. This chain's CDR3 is CSAPGLSYEQYF. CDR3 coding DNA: TGCAGTGCCCCGGGACTCTCCTACGAGCAGTACTTC.

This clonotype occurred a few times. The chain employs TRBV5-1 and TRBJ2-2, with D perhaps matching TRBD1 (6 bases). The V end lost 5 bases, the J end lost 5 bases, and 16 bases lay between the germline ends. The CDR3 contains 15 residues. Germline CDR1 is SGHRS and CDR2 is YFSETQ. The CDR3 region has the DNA TGCGCCAGCAGACCGCTCCAGGGGCCTACCGGGGAGCTGTTTTTT. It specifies CASRPLQGPTGELFF.

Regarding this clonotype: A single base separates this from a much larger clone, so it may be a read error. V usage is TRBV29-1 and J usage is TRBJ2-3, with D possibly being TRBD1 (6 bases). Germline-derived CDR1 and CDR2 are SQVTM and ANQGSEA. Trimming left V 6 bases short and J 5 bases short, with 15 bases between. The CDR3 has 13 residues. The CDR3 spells CSVELVQGDTQYF. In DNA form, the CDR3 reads TGCAGCGTAGAACTAGTACAGGGAGATACGCAGTATTTT.

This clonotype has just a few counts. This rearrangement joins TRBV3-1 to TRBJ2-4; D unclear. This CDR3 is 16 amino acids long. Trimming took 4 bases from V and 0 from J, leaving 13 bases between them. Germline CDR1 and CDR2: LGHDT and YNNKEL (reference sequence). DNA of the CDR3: TGTGCCAGCAGCCCTGACATATCTCTAGCCAAAAACATTCAGTACTTC. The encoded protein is CASSPDISLAKNIQYF.